This T cell receptor beta chain was sequenced in a study of T cell clones after liver transplantation. Background on the study: Third-party-reactive TCRbeta sequences from pre-transplant mixed lymphocyte reactions served as antigen-independent comparators. Three of the eight recipients were HCV-positive; the rest had non-autoimmune, non-viral transplant indications.

A note on this clone: Antigen: not known.

Method: immunoSEQ multiplex PCR; TCRdb's copy keeps in-frame clones and lacks some. Found here are tens of thousands of clones, over 70% of them singletons; the top ten hold 0.79%. Study findings and constraints: Post-transplant, graft-donor-reactive CD4 TCRbeta sequences in blood dropped significantly in 5 of 8 subjects. Conclusions were preliminary, with small, heterogeneous patient groups.

Trimming left V 7 bases short and J 5 bases short, with 19 bases between. The CDR3 consists of 15 residues. Germline V gene lookup returns CDR1 MDHEN and CDR2 SYDVKM. The source was CD4+ T cells from blood, collected 12 months after liver transplant. The TCR was taken from a human patient who received a liver transplant. Some T cells may be provided by the graft donor. V gene TRBV28 combines with J gene TRBJ2-3, with D perhaps assigned TRBD1 or TRBD2 (5 bases each). The DNA of the CDR3 is TGTGCCAGCACGGCCGGAGGATATAGGGGAGATACGCAGTATTTT. It is translated as CASTAGGYRGDTQYF.